These T cell receptor beta chains were read from a single sample in a study of blood T cell repertoires in COVID-19. The method was immunoSEQ multiplex PCR; TCRdb's version includes in-frame clones alone and lacks a portion of them. The sample contains 120,000 to 150,000 clones, around 82% of which appear only once. The sequencing sample was made of PBMCs or T cells enriched from blood (not recorded which). These receptors all come from a man aged 40-49 years with acute COVID-19. CDR3s include the opening cysteine and the closing phenylalanine or tryptophan. Fields, in order: V gene, J gene, clone size, D gene, CDR3 DNA, CDR3 protein. The D gene is left open where the match is weak. Rows may omit the clone size; those that give it use once, few, many or a size class.

TRBV28	TRBJ1-1	NA	NA	TGTGCCAGCAGTTTCTCCCGGGGGACTGAAGCTTTCTTT	CASSFSRGTEAFF
TRBV7-5	TRBJ1-6	NA	NA	TGTGTCAGAAGCTTAGTAGGAGCTCGAGAGGATAATTCACCCCTCCACTTT	CVRSLVGAREDNSPLHF
TRBV6-5	TRBJ1-1	few	TRBD1	TGTGCCAGCAGTTATTCCGGGACAGGGGCTTTTGAAGCTTTCTTT	CASSYSGTGAFEAFF
TRBV9	TRBJ2-1	NA	NA	TGTGCCAGCAGCCCCAGACTGGGTGTTTCCTACAATGAGCAGTTCTTC	CASSPRLGVSYNEQFF
TRBV5-5	TRBJ1-3	NA	TRBD1	TGTGCCAGCAGCGGGACAGATGGAAACACCATATATTTT	CASSGTDGNTIYF
TRBV27	TRBJ2-7	NA	NA	TGTGCCAGCAGTCCTCGGGGGAGTTACGAGCAGTACTTC	CASSPRGSYEQYF
TRBV7-2	TRBJ1-5	few	TRBD1	TGTGCCAGCAGCCCGGGACAGCTGTATTTCCAGCCCCAGCATTTT	CASSPGQLYFQPQHF
TRBV3-1/TRBV3-2	TRBJ2-1	NA	NA	TGTGCCAGCAGCCAATCAGAGGGCAATGAGCAGTTCTTC	CASSQSEGNEQFF
TRBV4-3	TRBJ1-2	NA	NA	TGCGCCAGCAGCCAAGATACCGGGAGGGATGGCTACACCTTC	CASSQDTGRDGYTF
TRBV7-6	TRBJ2-5	NA	NA	TGTGCCAGCAGCAAGGACAGAACTCAAGAGACCCAGTACTTC	CASSKDRTQETQYF
TRBV29-1	TRBJ2-1	NA	NA	TGCAGCGTCGGTCCGTACAATGAGCAGTTCTTC	CSVGPYNEQFF
TRBV27	TRBJ1-1	NA	NA	TGTGCCAGCAGTTCGCGACAGTCGAACACTGAAGCTTTCTTT	CASSSRQSNTEAFF
TRBV7-9	TRBJ1-5	NA	TRBD1	TGTGCCAGCAGCTCTGGACAGGACGGTCAGCCCCAGCATTTT	CASSSGQDGQPQHF
TRBV6-5	TRBJ1-3	NA	TRBD1	TGTGCCAGCAGACGCGGGACAGACTCTGGAAACACCATATATTTT	CASRRGTDSGNTIYF
TRBV24-1	TRBJ2-2	NA	TRBD2	TGTGCCACCAGTGATAGCGGGGGGGCGAACACCGGGGAGCTGTTTTTT	CATSDSGGANTGELFF
TRBV24-1	TRBJ2-1	NA	NA	TGTGCCACCGGGTTGGAGGGTGGTGAGCAGTTCTTC	CATGLEGGEQFF
TRBV19	TRBJ2-5	NA	TRBD1	TGTGCCAGTAGTTTCCAGGGGGCGCGGAAGACCCAGTACTTC	CASSFQGARKTQYF
TRBV28	TRBJ1-5	NA	NA	TGTGCCAGCAGTTTAAGCAGATCGGGGCAGCCCCAGCATTTT	CASSLSRSGQPQHF
TRBV28	TRBJ2-7	once	NA	TGTGCCAGCAGCCAAGAATGGAGAGACGAGCAGTATTTC	CASSQEWRDEQYF
TRBV18	TRBJ2-7	NA	NA	TGTGCCAGCTCGGGGCAGGGAACCTACGAGCAGTACTTC	CASSGQGTYEQYF
TRBV4-3	TRBJ2-5	NA	NA	TGCGCCAGCAGCCTCGGCAGGAAAGAGACCCAGTACTTC	CASSLGRKETQYF
TRBV5-5	TRBJ2-5	NA	TRBD2	TGTGCCACCTCCGGGGGAGCGGGAGTGGAGACCCAGTACTTC	CATSGGAGVETQYF
TRBV28	TRBJ1-4	NA	NA	TGTGCCAGCAGTTTAGGCTTATCCGGGAACAAGGATGAAAAACTGTTTTTT	CASSLGLSGNKDEKLFF
TRBV23-1	TRBJ2-3	NA	NA	TGCGCCAGCAGTCAATCCAGGAACACAGATACGCAGTATTTT	CASSQSRNTDTQYF
TRBV5-1	TRBJ2-2	NA	TRBD1	TGCGCCAGCAGCTTTTTCCAGGCAGGGGGCAAAACCGGGGAGCTGTTTTTT	CASSFFQAGGKTGELFF
TRBV4-3	TRBJ2-6	NA	NA	TGCGCCAGCAGCCCCTGGGCGCTGGGGGCCAACGTCCTGACTTTC	CASSPWALGANVLTF
TRBV4-1	TRBJ2-3	NA	NA	TGCGCCAGCAGCCAACCAACGGGTAGTCGTGATACGCAGTATTTT	CASSQPTGSRDTQYF
TRBV30	TRBJ1-5	NA	NA	TGTGCCTGGGGACAGCGAGGTAGCCAGCCCCAGCATTTT	CAWGQRGSQPQHF
TRBV15	TRBJ2-5	once	NA	TGTGCCACCAGCCCTGAAGGGGGTGCCTACGAGACCCAGTACTTC	CATSPEGGAYETQYF
TRBV29-1	TRBJ2-7	NA	TRBD2	TGCAGCGCGAATGGAGGGAGGGCCTCCGAGCAGTACTTC	CSANGGRASEQYF
TRBV9	TRBJ1-5	NA	TRBD1	TGTGCCAGCAGCCTACTCGGACAGGTCAATCAGCCCCAGCATTTT	CASSLLGQVNQPQHF
TRBV5-1	TRBJ2-2	NA	TRBD2	TGCGCCAGCAGCTGGGGACTAGCAGACACCGGGGAGCTGTTTTTT	CASSWGLADTGELFF
TRBV29-1	TRBJ2-1	NA	NA	TGCAGCGTTGAGTCTAATCAGGCGAGCTCCTACAATGAGCAGTTCTTC	CSVESNQASSYNEQFF
TRBV4-1	TRBJ2-2	NA	NA	TGCGCCAGCAGACAGGAGAACACCGGGGAGCTGTTTTTT	CASRQENTGELFF
TRBV28	TRBJ2-2	few	NA	TGTGCCAGCAGTTCCAACAGGAACACCGGGGAGCTGTTTTTT	CASSSNRNTGELFF
TRBV27	TRBJ2-2	NA	NA	TGTGCCAGCGGCTTCGCAGGGGCGGACACCGGGGAGCTGTTTTTT	CASGFAGADTGELFF
TRBV10-3	TRBJ2-5	NA	NA	TGTGCCATCAGTGAAACCCGGACACGCGATGGAGAGACCCAGTACTTC	CAISETRTRDGETQYF
TRBV19	TRBJ2-1	NA	TRBD1	TGTGCCAGTAGTATAAGGGGGCTGTCCTACAATGAGCAGTTCTTC	CASSIRGLSYNEQFF
TRBV6-2/TRBV6-3	TRBJ2-7	NA	NA	TGTGCCAGCAGTGTGGGGGGTTCGGACGAGCAGTACTTC	CASSVGGSDEQYF
TRBV6-2/TRBV6-3	TRBJ1-6	NA	NA	TGTGCCAGCAGCCCCGTAGATTCACCCCTCCACTTT	CASSPVDSPLHF
TRBV29-1	TRBJ1-4	NA	NA	TGCAGCGTTGTCGGGGTTAATGAAAAACTGTTTTTT	CSVVGVNEKLFF
TRBV11-2	TRBJ2-7	NA	TRBD1	TGTGCCAGCAGCTTAGTTCCGGACAGGGGGGCCTACGAGCAGTACTTC	CASSLVPDRGAYEQYF